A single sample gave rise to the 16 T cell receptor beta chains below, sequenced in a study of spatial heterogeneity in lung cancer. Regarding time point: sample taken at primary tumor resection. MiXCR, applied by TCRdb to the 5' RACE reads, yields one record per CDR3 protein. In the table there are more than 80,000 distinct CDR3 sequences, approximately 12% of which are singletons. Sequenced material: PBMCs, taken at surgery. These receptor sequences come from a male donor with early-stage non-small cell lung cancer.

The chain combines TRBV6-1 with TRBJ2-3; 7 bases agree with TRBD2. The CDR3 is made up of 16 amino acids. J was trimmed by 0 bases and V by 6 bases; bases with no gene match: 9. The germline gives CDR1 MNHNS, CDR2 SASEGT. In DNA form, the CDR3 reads TGTGCCAGCAGGTCGGGGGGTCTCATTAGCACAGATACGCAGTATTTT. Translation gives CASRSGGLISTDTQYF.

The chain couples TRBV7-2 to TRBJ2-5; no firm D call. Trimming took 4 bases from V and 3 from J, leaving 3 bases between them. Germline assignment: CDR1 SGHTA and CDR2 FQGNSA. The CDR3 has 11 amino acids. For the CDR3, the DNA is TGTGCCAGCAGCTCCAAAGAGACCCAGTACTTC. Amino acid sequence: CASSSKETQYF.

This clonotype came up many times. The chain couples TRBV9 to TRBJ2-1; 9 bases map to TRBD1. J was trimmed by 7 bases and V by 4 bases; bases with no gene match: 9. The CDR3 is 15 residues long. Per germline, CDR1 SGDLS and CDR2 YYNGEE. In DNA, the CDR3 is TGTGCCAGCAGCACAAAGACAGGGGGTAGGAATGAGCAGTTCTTC. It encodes CASSTKTGGRNEQFF.

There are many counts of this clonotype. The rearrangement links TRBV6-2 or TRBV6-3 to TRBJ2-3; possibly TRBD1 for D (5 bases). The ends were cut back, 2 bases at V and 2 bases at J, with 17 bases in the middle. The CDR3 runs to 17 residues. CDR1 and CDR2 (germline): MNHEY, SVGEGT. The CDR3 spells CASSYQGSPGPTDTQYF. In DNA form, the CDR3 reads TGTGCCAGCAGTTACCAAGGAAGCCCAGGGCCCACAGATACGCAGTATTTT.

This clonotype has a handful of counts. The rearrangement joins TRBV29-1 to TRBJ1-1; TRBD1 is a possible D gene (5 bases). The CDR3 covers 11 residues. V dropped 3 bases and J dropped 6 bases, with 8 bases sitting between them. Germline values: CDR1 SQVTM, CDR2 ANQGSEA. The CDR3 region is CSVELRAEAFF. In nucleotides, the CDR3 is TGCAGCGTTGAGCTCAGGGCTGAAGCTTTCTTT.

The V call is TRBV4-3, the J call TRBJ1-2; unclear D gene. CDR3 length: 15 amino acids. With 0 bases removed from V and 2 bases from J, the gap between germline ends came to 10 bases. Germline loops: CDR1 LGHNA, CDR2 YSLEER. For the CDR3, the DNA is TGCGCCAGCAGCCAAGAACCGACACTAAACTATGGCTACACCTTC. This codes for CASSQEPTLNYGYTF.

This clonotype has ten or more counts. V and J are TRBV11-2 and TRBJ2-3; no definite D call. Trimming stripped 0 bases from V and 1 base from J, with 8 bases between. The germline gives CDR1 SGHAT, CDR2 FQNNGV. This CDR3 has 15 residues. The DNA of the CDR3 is TGTGCCAGCAGCTTAGATCCAGCCGGCACAGATACGCAGTATTTT. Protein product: CASSLDPAGTDTQYF. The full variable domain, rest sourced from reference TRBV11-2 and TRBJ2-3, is EAGVAQSPRYKIIEKRQSVAFWCNPISGHATLYWYQQILGQGPKLLIQFQNNGVVDDSQLPKDRFSAERLKGVDSTLKIQPAKLEDSAVYLCASSLDPAGTDTQYFGPGTRLTVL.

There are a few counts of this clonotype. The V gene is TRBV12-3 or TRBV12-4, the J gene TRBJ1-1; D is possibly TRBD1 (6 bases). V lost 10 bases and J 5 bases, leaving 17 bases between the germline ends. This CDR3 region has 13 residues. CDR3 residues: CATGGGAWTEAFF. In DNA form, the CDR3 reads TGTGCCACCGGAGGGGGGGCCTGGACTGAAGCTTTCTTT.

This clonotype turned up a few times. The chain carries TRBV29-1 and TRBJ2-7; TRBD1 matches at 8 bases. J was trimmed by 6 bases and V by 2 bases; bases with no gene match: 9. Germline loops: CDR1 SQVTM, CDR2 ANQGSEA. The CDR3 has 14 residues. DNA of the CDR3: TGCAGCGTTGAACCCGGCACAGGGGGGTCCGAGCAGTACTTC. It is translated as CSVEPGTGGSEQYF.

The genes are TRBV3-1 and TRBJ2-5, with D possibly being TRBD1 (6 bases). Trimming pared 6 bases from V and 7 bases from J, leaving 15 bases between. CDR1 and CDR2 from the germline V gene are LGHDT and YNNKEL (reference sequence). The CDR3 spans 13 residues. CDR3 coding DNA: TGTGCCAGCAGTTCGGACAGAATTGGGACCCAGTACTTC. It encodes CASSSDRIGTQYF.

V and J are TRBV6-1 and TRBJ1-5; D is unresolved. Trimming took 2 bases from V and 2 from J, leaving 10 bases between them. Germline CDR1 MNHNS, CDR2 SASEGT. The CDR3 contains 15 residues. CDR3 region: CASSEFFGGNQPQHF. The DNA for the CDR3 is TGTGCCAGCAGTGAATTTTTTGGCGGCAATCAGCCCCAGCATTTT.

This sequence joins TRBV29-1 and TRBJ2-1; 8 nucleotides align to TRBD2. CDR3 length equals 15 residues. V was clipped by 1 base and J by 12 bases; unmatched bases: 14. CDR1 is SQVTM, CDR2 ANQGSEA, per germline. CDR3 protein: CSVEVSSGSRGGQFF. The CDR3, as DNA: TGCAGCGTTGAAGTATCCAGCGGGAGCCGCGGCGGGCAGTTCTTC.

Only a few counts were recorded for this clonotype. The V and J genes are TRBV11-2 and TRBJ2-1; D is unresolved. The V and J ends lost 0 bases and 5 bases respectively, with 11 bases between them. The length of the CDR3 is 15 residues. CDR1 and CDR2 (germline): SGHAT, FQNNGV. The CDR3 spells CASSLDLGTHNEQFF. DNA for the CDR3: TGTGCCAGCAGCTTAGATCTGGGAACGCACAATGAGCAGTTCTTC.

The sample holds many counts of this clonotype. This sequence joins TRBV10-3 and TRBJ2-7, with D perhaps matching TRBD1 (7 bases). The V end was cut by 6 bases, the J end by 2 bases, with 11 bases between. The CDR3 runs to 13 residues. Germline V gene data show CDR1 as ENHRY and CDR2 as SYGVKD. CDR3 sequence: CAISPGGTYEQYF. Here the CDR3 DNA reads TGTGCCATCAGCCCAGGGGGGACCTACGAGCAGTACTTC.

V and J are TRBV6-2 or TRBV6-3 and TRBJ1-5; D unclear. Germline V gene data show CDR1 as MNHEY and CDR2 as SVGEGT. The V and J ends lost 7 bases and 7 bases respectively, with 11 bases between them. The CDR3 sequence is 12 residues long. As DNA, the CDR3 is TGTGCCAGCAACCAAATGGGGCAGCCCCAGCATTTT. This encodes CASNQMGQPQHF.

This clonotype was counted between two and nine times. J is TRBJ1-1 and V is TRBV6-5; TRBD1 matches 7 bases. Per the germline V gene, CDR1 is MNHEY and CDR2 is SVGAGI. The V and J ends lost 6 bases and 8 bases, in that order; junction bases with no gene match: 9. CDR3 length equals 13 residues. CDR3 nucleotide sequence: TGTGCCAGCAGACTCGGACAGGCCAAGGAAGCTTTCTTT. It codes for CASRLGQAKEAFF.